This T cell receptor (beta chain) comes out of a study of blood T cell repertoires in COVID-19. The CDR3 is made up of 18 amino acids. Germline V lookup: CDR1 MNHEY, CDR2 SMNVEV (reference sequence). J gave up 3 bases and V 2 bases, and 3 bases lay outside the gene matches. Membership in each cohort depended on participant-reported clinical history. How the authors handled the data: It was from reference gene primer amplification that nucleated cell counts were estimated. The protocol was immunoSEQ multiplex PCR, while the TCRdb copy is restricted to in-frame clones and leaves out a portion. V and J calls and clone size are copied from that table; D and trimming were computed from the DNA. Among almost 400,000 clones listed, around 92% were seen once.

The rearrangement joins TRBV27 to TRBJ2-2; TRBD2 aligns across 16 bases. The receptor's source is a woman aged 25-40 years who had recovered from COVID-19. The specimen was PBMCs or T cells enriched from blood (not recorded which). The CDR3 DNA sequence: TGTGCCAGCAGTTTAGGGACTAGCGGGAGGGAGTACACCGGGGAGCTGTTTTTT. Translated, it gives CASSLGTSGREYTGELFF.